These 11 T cell receptor beta chains were sequenced from one sample in a study of type 1 regulatory T cells. One entry per CDR3 protein results from TCRdb running MiXCR on the reads. The sample consists of 35,000 to 50,000 distinct CDR3 sequences, 12% of them appearing once. Antigens for these TCRs are unknown. Sequenced: cultured non-Tr1 T cells, either the whole culture or a sorted T cell fraction (not recorded which). These receptors were collected from a human donor in good health.

This clonotype was seen a few times. This sequence joins TRBV5-1 and TRBJ1-1; the D is unclear. V lost 1 base to trimming and J lost 3 bases, with 7 bases between them. Germline loops: CDR1 SGHRS, CDR2 YFSETQ. The CDR3 length is 13 residues. The CDR3 sequence is CASSLFQYTEAFF. DNA of the CDR3: TGCGCCAGCAGCTTGTTTCAGTACACTGAAGCTTTCTTT.

The V gene is TRBV12-3 or TRBV12-4, the J gene TRBJ1-5, with no clear D. CDR3 length equals 13 residues. Trimming removed 3 bases at V and 5 bases at J, with 8 bases between. CDR3: CASSFALDQPQHF. DNA of the CDR3: TGTGCCAGCAGTTTCGCCCTAGATCAGCCCCAGCATTTT.

This clonotype was picked up many times. This sequence joins TRBV5-1 and TRBJ2-2, with D uncertain. The CDR3 has 11 amino acids. V was shortened by 1 base and J by 6 bases, with 1 base between the two germline ends. From germline, CDR1 is SGHRS and CDR2 YFSETQ. The CDR3 bases are TGCGCCAGCAGCTTGCCCGGGGAGCTGTTTTTT. This codes for CASSLPGELFF.

The sample holds a few counts of this clonotype. The gene calls are TRBV15 and TRBJ2-7; D is possibly TRBD1 (5 bases). The V gene lost 6 bases and the J gene lost 4 bases, with 10 bases spanning the gap. The CDR3 sequence is 12 residues long. CDR1 and CDR2 from the germline V gene are LNHNV and YYDKDF (reference sequence). CDR3 region: CATRDGAYEQYF. DNA of the CDR3: TGTGCCACCAGAGATGGGGCATACGAGCAGTACTTC.

The V call is TRBV29-1, the J call TRBJ1-5, with TRBD1 matching 7 bases. The CDR3 sequence is 13 residues long. Germline V gene sequence: CDR1 SQVTM, CDR2 ANQGSEA. The V gene end was trimmed by 6 bases and the J gene end by 1 base; junction bases not matched to a gene: 3. The CDR3 bases are TGCAGCGTGGCGACAGGGAGCAATCAGCCCCAGCATTTT. Its protein is CSVATGSNQPQHF.

This clonotype appeared a few times. The V call is TRBV28, the J call TRBJ2-1; TRBD2 might be the D (6 bases). V lost 5 bases, J lost 6 bases, and 17 bases lay in between. CDR1 and CDR2 from the germline V gene are MDHEN and SYDVKM. This CDR3 contains 15 residues. The CDR3: CASSTTTEGRNEQFF. CDR3 nucleotide sequence: TGTGCCAGCAGTACGACGACGGAGGGCCGCAATGAGCAGTTCTTC.

A few counts support this clonotype. The chain employs TRBV30 and TRBJ2-7, with D uncertain. Looked up from germline, CDR1 is GTSNPN and CDR2 is SVGIG (reference sequence). The germline V and J ends were trimmed by 3 bases and 6 bases, with 9 bases remaining between them. This CDR3 comprises 11 residues. The CDR3 here is CAWSPSSEQYF. CDR3 nucleotide sequence: TGTGCCTGGAGCCCCTCTTCCGAGCAGTACTTC.

As for this clonotype: The conserved phenylalanine or tryptophan normally closing the CDR3 is absent here, so this likely arose from a read error. J is TRBJ1-6 and V is TRBV20-1; no clear D gene. Trimming left V 7 bases short and J 8 bases short, with 12 bases between. Looked up from germline, CDR1 is DFQATT and CDR2 is SNEGSKA (reference sequence). This CDR3 spans 12 amino acids. Here the CDR3 reads CSVLGNDSPLHI. The DNA of the CDR3 is TGCAGTGTGTTGGGGAATGATTCACCCCTCCACATT.

This clonotype has at least ten counts. This chain connects TRBV7-9 to TRBJ2-3, with 7 positions matching TRBD2. V was clipped by 0 bases and J by 6 bases; unmatched bases: 6. The CDR3 has 15 residues. Germline assignment: CDR1 SEHNR and CDR2 FQNEAQ (reference sequence). The CDR3, as DNA: TGTGCCAGCAGCTTAGCCTCGGGGGGTTTTGATACGCAGTATTTT. It is translated as CASSLASGGFDTQYF.

This clonotype was detected a few times. The chain links TRBV18 to TRBJ2-5; no clear D. This CDR3 spans 13 amino acids. Germline V lookup: CDR1 KGHSH, CDR2 LQKENI. Trimming pared 5 bases from V and 2 bases from J, leaving 9 bases between. The CDR3 loop is CASSTNRQETQYF. Written as DNA, the CDR3 is TGTGCCAGCTCAACTAATAGACAAGAGACCCAGTACTTC.

This clonotype was seen many times. CDR3 nucleotides: TGCCGATTTAGCGGGATCGCAGATACGCAGTATTTT. Its translation is CRFSGIADTQYF. The chain recombines TRBV20-1 with TRBJ2-3; 8 bases agree with TRBD2. Germline V gene sequence: CDR1 DFQATT, CDR2 SNEGSKA (reference sequence). The CDR3 sequence is 12 residues long.